The 10 T cell receptor beta chains listed next were all sequenced from one sample in a study of cytomegalovirus exposure and HLA in healthy donors. Researchers ran the PCR with 60 Vbeta and 13 Jbeta primers. TCRdb's copy holds only in-frame clones and misses some; the assay was immunoSEQ multiplex PCR. This sample has around 120,000 clones; 50% to 70% occur once, and the top ten carry around 4%. Material: PBMCs. All receptors derive from a young man in good health and CMV-seropositive.

This clone was seen once. V usage is TRBV2 and J usage is TRBJ2-5; D perhaps matches TRBD2 (6 bases). Germline assignment: CDR1 SNHLY and CDR2 FYNNEI. V was shortened by 1 base and J by 5 bases, with 11 bases between the two germline ends. The CDR3 length is 14 residues. CDR3 nucleotide sequence: TGTGCCAGCAGTGAAGGGACTACCCTGGAGACCCAGTACTTC. It yields the protein CASSEGTTLETQYF. Using reference TRBV2 and TRBJ2-5 for the parts outside the CDR3, the full variable domain is EPEVTQTPSHQVTQMGQEVILRCVPISNHLYFYWYRQILGQKVEFLVSFYNNEISEKSEIFDDQFSVERPDGSNFTLKIRSTKLEDSAMYFCASSEGTTLETQYFGPGTRLLVL.

This rearrangement joins TRBV19 to TRBJ1-5, with D possibly TRBD1 on 5 matching bases. The CDR3 contains 14 residues. Germline values: CDR1 LNHDA, CDR2 SQIVND (reference sequence). V gave up 4 bases and J gave up 0 bases, with 7 bases separating them. CDR3 bases: TGTGCCAGTAGTAGGACAAATAGCAATCAGCCCCAGCATTTT. This sequence encodes CASSRTNSNQPQHF.

This rearrangement joins TRBV7-9 to TRBJ2-5, with 8 bases identical to TRBD2. Germline V gives CDR1 SEHNR, CDR2 FQNEAQ (reference sequence). This CDR3 has 18 residues. V dropped 1 base and J dropped 5; count of bases not matched to a gene: 15. The CDR3 region is CASSLGRTSNPKGETQYF. CDR3 in DNA: TGTGCCAGCAGCTTAGGAAGGACTAGCAACCCGAAGGGGGAGACCCAGTACTTC.

The rearrangement joins TRBV20-1 to TRBJ2-7; 10 bases fit TRBD2. Germline CDR1 and CDR2: DFQATT and SNEGSKA (reference sequence). There are 11 residues in the CDR3. Trimming removed 8 bases from V and 3 bases from J; junction bases left unmatched: 1. The CDR3 coding sequence is TGCAGTAGCGGGGGGGGCTACGAGCAGTACTTC. The encoded protein is CSSGGGYEQYF.

This clone appeared a few times. This chain links TRBV10-3 with TRBJ1-1; TRBD1 might be the D (6 bases). The CDR3 sequence is 14 residues long. CDR1 and CDR2 (germline): ENHRY, SYGVKD. V was clipped by 11 bases and J by 0 bases, with 16 bases between them. The DNA for the CDR3 is TGTGCCGTTGGGGACACGTTATTGAACACTGAAGCTTTCTTT. This sequence encodes CAVGDTLLNTEAFF.

This chain links TRBV11-2 with TRBJ2-1; a weak D match, TRBD2 (5 bases). Trimming shortened V by 4 bases and J by 5 bases, and 6 bases separated the two germline ends. This CDR3 is 12 amino acids long. CDR1 and CDR2 from the germline V gene are SGHAT and FQNNGV. In DNA form, the CDR3 reads TGTGCCAGCAGCTACGGGGACAATGAGCAGTTCTTC. Its protein is CASSYGDNEQFF.

This chain uses TRBV6-6 with TRBJ1-1, with TRBD1 matching over 7 bases. Germline CDR1 and CDR2: MNHNY and SVGAGI (reference sequence). The CDR3 extends over 15 amino acids. V lost 2 bases and J lost 0; bases outside the gene matches: 3. The CDR3 DNA sequence: TGTGCCAGCAGTTACGGGGGGACAGTGAACACTGAAGCTTTCTTT. Translation gives CASSYGGTVNTEAFF.

The chain uses TRBV6-1 and TRBJ1-3; unclear D gene. CDR3 length: 13 amino acids. Germline-derived CDR1 and CDR2 are MNHNS and SASEGT. V was trimmed by 1 base and J by 4 bases, leaving 5 bases between them. The CDR3 sequence is CASSEGGGNTIYF. In DNA, the CDR3 is TGTGCCAGCAGTGAAGGAGGAGGAAACACCATATATTTT.

As to this clone: At the DNA level, this CDR3 is encoded by other sequences in the same sample as well. The CDR3 DNA sequence: TGTGCCAGCAGTGACCGGACAGGGGGCGTTTACGAGCAGTACTTC. This gives the protein CASSDRTGGVYEQYF. The chain combines TRBV6-1 with TRBJ2-7, with TRBD1 identical over 11 bases. Trimming cost V 3 bases and J 4 bases; bases outside gene matches: 5. Germline V CDR1 and CDR2: MNHNS, SASEGT. The CDR3 sequence is 15 residues long.

The chain links TRBV9 to TRBJ1-2; TRBD1 might be the D (6 bases). The CDR3 runs 14 residues. CDR1 and CDR2 (germline): SGDLS, YYNGEE. V was trimmed by 0 bases and J by 4 bases, leaving 10 bases between them. CDR3 protein: CASSVAPGAYGYTF. Written as DNA, the CDR3 is TGTGCCAGCAGCGTAGCCCCAGGGGCCTATGGCTACACCTTC.